A single sample is the source of the 32 T cell receptor beta chains below, sequenced in a study of blood T cell repertoires in COVID-19 (TCRdb year 2020). Libraries came from the immunoSEQ multiplex PCR assay. What TCRdb holds here is the immuneACCESS table cut down to in-frame rearrangements. Part of the clones is not present; checked against another copy, under half of the missing clones reflect an unresolved V gene, and the others are unexplained. This sample comprises 200,000 to 250,000 clones, roughly 87% of them detected only once. The top ten clonotypes cover 7.2% of the sample. The specimen was PBMCs or T cells enriched from blood (not recorded which). The origin of the receptors is a man in his thirties or forties in a cohort exposed to, infected with or recovered from COVID-19 (not recorded which).

This clone was seen only once. The CDR3 DNA follows: TGTGCCAGTAGCCTGAGAACAGGGAATAGCAATCAGCCCCAGCATTTT. It translates to CASSLRTGNSNQPQHF. The chain is built from TRBV19 and TRBJ1-5, with D perhaps TRBD1 (6 bases). Trimming removed 6 bases from V and 0 bases from J, with 15 bases in between. CDR1 is LNHDA and CDR2 is SQIVND in the germline V gene (reference sequence). This CDR3 spans 16 amino acids. The full variable domain, completed using reference TRBV19 and TRBJ1-5, is DGGITQSPKYLFRKEGQNVTLSCEQNLNHDAMYWYRQDPGQGLRLIYYSQIVNDFQKGDIAEGYSVSREKKESFPLTVTSAQKNPTAFYLCASSLRTGNSNQPQHFGDGTRLSIL.

The V and J genes are TRBV28 and TRBJ2-6, with TRBD1 matching over 8 bases. Trimming at V came to 3 bases and at J to 2 bases, leaving 6 bases not matched to a gene. The length of the CDR3 is 17 residues. Germline assignment: CDR1 MDHEN and CDR2 SYDVKM. CDR3 in amino acids: CASSFQTGVTGANVLTF. In DNA, the CDR3 is TGTGCCAGCAGTTTCCAGACAGGGGTTACTGGGGCCAACGTCCTGACTTTC.

The table lists this clone with many counts. This chain uses TRBV6-5 with TRBJ1-6; 9 nucleotides align to TRBD1. V shed 4 bases, J shed 9 bases, and the junction held 4 bases outside the gene matches. The V gene's germline CDR1 is MNHEY and CDR2 SVGAGI. The CDR3 covers 14 residues. CDR3 coding DNA: TGTGCCAGCAGTTCGACAGGGGGTAGTTCACCCCTCCACTTT. Protein product: CASSSTGGSSPLHF.

V and J are TRBV9 and TRBJ1-1; the D is unclear. The CDR3 is 16 residues long. Germline V lookup: CDR1 SGDLS, CDR2 YYNGEE. Trimming left V 4 bases short and J 0 bases short, with 16 bases between. As DNA, the CDR3 is TGTGCCAGCAGCCAAGGAGGGCATGGCCTGAACACTGAAGCTTTCTTT. Protein: CASSQGGHGLNTEAFF.

The genes are TRBV9 and TRBJ2-2; a possible D gene is TRBD1 (6 bases). The CDR3 loop spans 17 amino acids. Deletions cut 0 bases from V and 1 base from J, with 13 bases between. Germline loops: CDR1 SGDLS, CDR2 YYNGEE. The CDR3, as DNA: TGTGCCAGCAGCGTAGCTCTCCGGACAGAGAACACCGGGGAGCTGTTTTTT. It yields the protein CASSVALRTENTGELFF.

The V and J genes are TRBV14 and TRBJ2-2; the match to TRBD1 covers 8 bases. V trimming: 1 base; J trimming: 3 bases; junction bases outside the gene matches: 4. This CDR3 has 16 residues. Germline V gene lookup returns CDR1 SGHDN and CDR2 FVKESK. CDR3 sequence: CASSQGGTGHTGELFF. The CDR3 region has the DNA TGTGCCAGCAGCCAAGGGGGGACAGGACACACCGGGGAGCTGTTTTTT.

The CDR3 loop is CASSLFIDGGKLFF. The CDR3 DNA reads as TGTGCCAGCAGTTTATTTATAGACGGAGGAAAACTGTTTTTT. This chain joins TRBV27 and TRBJ1-4; unclear D gene. Germline CDR1 MNHEY, CDR2 SMNVEV (reference sequence). The V and J ends lost 1 base and 10 bases respectively, with 13 bases between them. This CDR3 spans 14 amino acids. Using reference TRBV27 and TRBJ1-4 for the parts outside the CDR3, the full variable domain is EAQVTQNPRYLITVTGKKLTVTCSQNMNHEYMSWYRQDPGLGLRQIYYSMNVEVTDKGDVPEGYKVSRKEKRNFPLILESPSPNQTSLYFCASSLFIDGGKLFFGSGTQLSVL.

This clone was counted once. The chain uses TRBV6-2 or TRBV6-3 and TRBJ2-5; TRBD2 is a possible D gene (7 bases). V gave up 6 bases and J gave up 3 bases, with 20 bases separating them. The CDR3 has 16 amino acids. Germline lookup yields CDR1 MNHEY and CDR2 SVGEGT. The CDR3 DNA follows: TGTGCCAGCAGCCCCGGAGGGGGGGAAGGAGAAGAGACCCAGTACTTC. As protein: CASSPGGGEGEETQYF.

The CDR3 loop is CASSLERAGYGYTF. In nucleotides, the CDR3 is TGTGCCAGCAGCTTAGAGCGGGCTGGCTATGGCTACACCTTC. The chain combines TRBV7-9 with TRBJ1-2; no clear D gene. Looked up from germline, CDR1 is SEHNR and CDR2 is FQNEAQ (reference sequence). This CDR3 comprises 14 residues. V was cut by 1 base and J by 4 bases, with 10 bases left in between.

The chain joins TRBV12-5 to TRBJ2-1; D may be TRBD2 (5 bases). CDR1 and CDR2 from the germline V gene are LGHNT and FRNRAP. V lost 1 base to trimming and J lost 0 bases, with 10 bases between them. This CDR3 spans 16 amino acids. CDR3 amino acids: CASGLGADLSYNEQFF. CDR3 DNA sequence: TGTGCTAGTGGTTTGGGAGCGGATCTCTCCTACAATGAGCAGTTCTTC.

The chain recombines TRBV18 with TRBJ1-2; TRBD1 matches 10 bases. The germline gives CDR1 KGHSH, CDR2 LQKENI. V lost 0 bases to trimming and J lost 4 bases; unmatched junction nucleotides: 2. The CDR3 length is 15 residues. CDR3 bases: TGTGCCAGCTCACCACCCGGGACAGGGGTCTATGGCTACACCTTC. Amino acid sequence: CASSPPGTGVYGYTF.

The chain has TRBV6-4 and TRBJ2-1, with 7 bases matching TRBD2. CDR1 MRHNA and CDR2 SNTAGT come from the germline V gene. With V trimmed by 3 bases and J by 5 bases, 1 base remained unmatched. This CDR3 has 13 amino acids. In nucleotides, the CDR3 is TGTGCCAGCAGTGAGCGGGAGAACAATGAGCAGTTCTTC. It encodes CASSERENNEQFF.

The CDR3 loop reads CASSVSRDRVGNTIYF. The CDR3 region has the DNA TGTGCCAGCAGCGTGTCCCGGGACAGGGTCGGAAACACCATATATTTT. This rearrangement joins TRBV9 to TRBJ1-3, with 9 bases matching TRBD1. The CDR3 is 16 residues long. Germline CDR1 is SGDLS and CDR2 is YYNGEE. V lost 2 bases to trimming and J lost 4 bases; unmatched junction nucleotides: 7.

This clone was seen a handful of times. This chain links TRBV10-1 with TRBJ1-6, with 10 bases lining up with TRBD1. The CDR3 is 17 residues long. CDR1 WNHNN and CDR2 SYGVQD come from the germline V gene (reference sequence). J was trimmed by 8 bases and V by 3 bases; bases with no gene match: 10. The CDR3 spells CASSDHGTGVYDSPLHF. The CDR3 nucleotides are TGCGCCAGCAGTGATCACGGGACAGGGGTTTACGATTCACCCCTCCACTTT.

This clone showed up just a few times. CDR3 region: CATSRDRGRGVEKLFF. In DNA form, the CDR3 reads TGTGCCACCAGCAGAGATCGAGGCAGGGGGGTTGAAAAACTGTTTTTT. The chain carries TRBV15 and TRBJ1-4; 7 positions agree with TRBD1. Germline trimming cut 0 bases from V and 7 bases from J; bases unmatched to any gene: 8. CDR3 length: 16 residues. The germline gives CDR1 LNHNV, CDR2 YYDKDF (reference sequence). The whole variable domain, remainder taken from reference TRBV15 and TRBJ1-4, is DAMVIQNPRYQVTQFGKPVTLSCSQTLNHNVMYWYQQKSSQAPKLLFHYYDKDFNNEADTPDNFQSRRPNTSFCFLDIRSPGLGDTAMYLCATSRDRGRGVEKLFFGSGTQLSVL.

The chain joins TRBV7-9 to TRBJ1-1, with 10 bases matching TRBD1. The CDR3 runs to 16 residues. The trim removed 2 bases at V and 1 base at J, leaving 4 bases unmatched. Germline-derived CDR1 and CDR2 are SEHNR and FQNEAQ (reference sequence). DNA of the CDR3: TGTGCCAGCAGCTTATTTGGACAGGGGGAGAACACTGAAGCTTTCTTT. Its translation is CASSLFGQGENTEAFF.

This clone was seen more than once but under ten times. The J gene is TRBJ1-1, the V gene TRBV5-4; 8 nucleotides line up with TRBD1. Trimming removed 3 bases from V and 0 bases from J; junction bases left unmatched: 10. The CDR3 is made up of 17 amino acids. Germline CDR1 is SGHNT and CDR2 is YYREEE (reference sequence). The DNA for the CDR3 is TGTGCCAGCAGCTCCGAACGGACAGGGTTCATGAACACTGAAGCTTTCTTT. Translated, it gives CASSSERTGFMNTEAFF.

This clone has a single count. The chain is built from TRBV18 and TRBJ2-1; 8 bases align to TRBD1. This CDR3 contains 17 residues. Looked up from germline, CDR1 is KGHSH and CDR2 is LQKENI. V shed 3 bases and J 3 bases; nucleotides not matched to a gene: 10. The CDR3 sequence: CASSPNPTGVGYNEQFF. For the CDR3, the DNA is TGTGCCAGCTCACCCAACCCGACAGGGGTTGGCTACAATGAGCAGTTCTTC.

The chain has TRBV7-8 and TRBJ2-1, with a tentative D call TRBD2 (6 bases). Trimming removed 4 bases at V and 6 bases at J, with 22 bases between. The CDR3 has 17 amino acids. Germline V gene data show CDR1 as SGHVS and CDR2 as FQNEAQ. As DNA, the CDR3 is TGTGCCAGCAGCTCCTTCGGACTATCCCACAATCCCAATGAGCAGTTCTTC. It yields the protein CASSSFGLSHNPNEQFF.

V gene TRBV27 combines with J gene TRBJ2-5, with D perhaps matching TRBD1 (7 bases). With 5 bases removed from V and 5 bases from J, the gap between germline ends came to 15 bases. Looked up from germline, CDR1 is MNHEY and CDR2 is SMNVEV (reference sequence). The CDR3 covers 14 residues. This CDR3 is CASSQGGVRETQYF. The CDR3, as DNA: TGTGCCAGCAGTCAGGGGGGAGTGAGGGAGACCCAGTACTTC.

Here the CDR3 DNA reads TGTGCCAGCAGTAAGGGACTAGCGGGATCGTTCTACGAGCAGTACTTC. This gives the protein CASSKGLAGSFYEQYF. The chain couples TRBV14 to TRBJ2-7; 13 bases match TRBD2. After removal of 6 bases from V and 3 bases from J, the junction contained 8 bases not matched to a gene. The CDR3 runs 16 residues. Germline V lookup: CDR1 SGHDN, CDR2 FVKESK.

The V and J genes are TRBV5-4 and TRBJ2-5; a weak D match, TRBD2 (5 bases). Trimming took off 0 bases at V and 3 bases at J, with 9 bases between the two ends. CDR1 and CDR2 from the germline V gene are SGHNT and YYREEE (reference sequence). CDR3 length: 14 amino acids. The CDR3 spells CASSLGGQKETQYF. DNA for the CDR3: TGTGCCAGCAGCTTGGGAGGGCAAAAAGAGACCCAGTACTTC.

The CDR3 sequence: CASSEHSMNTEAFF. The DNA of the CDR3 is TGTGCCAGCAGCGAACACAGCATGAACACTGAAGCTTTCTTT. The J gene is TRBJ1-1, the V gene TRBV9; D is undetermined. Per the germline V gene, CDR1 is SGDLS and CDR2 is YYNGEE. Trimming removed 3 bases from V and 0 bases from J, with 9 bases in between. The CDR3 loop spans 14 amino acids.

The V and J genes are TRBV27 and TRBJ2-7, with D uncertain. V lost 3 bases, J lost 3 bases, and 9 bases lay in between. The CDR3 covers 13 residues. Germline V gene sequence: CDR1 MNHEY, CDR2 SMNVEV (reference sequence). The chain's CDR3 is CASSFSKFYEQYF. The DNA of the CDR3 is TGTGCCAGCAGTTTTTCTAAATTCTACGAGCAGTACTTC.

The chain couples TRBV4-1 to TRBJ2-7; 14 bases are a match to TRBD2. V was clipped by 5 bases and J by 4 bases; unmatched bases: 4. The CDR3 sequence is 15 residues long. Germline CDR1 is MGHRA and CDR2 is YSYEKL. This chain's CDR3 is CASSFGTSGRYEQYF. CDR3 DNA: TGCGCCAGCAGCTTTGGGACTAGCGGGAGATACGAGCAGTACTTC.

The chain combines TRBV6-2 or TRBV6-3 with TRBJ1-1; no reliable D call. From germline, CDR1 is MNHEY and CDR2 SVGEGT. V shed 4 bases and J shed 2 bases, with 11 bases lying between them. This CDR3 is built from 14 residues. The CDR3 nucleotides read TGTGCCAGCAGTTCAGGCCTCTTAAACACTGAAGCTTTCTTT. Encoded protein: CASSSGLLNTEAFF.

The rearrangement joins TRBV24-1 to TRBJ1-5, with a tentative D call TRBD1 (5 bases). Germline CDR1 reads KGHDR; CDR2 reads SFDVKD. Trimming took off 5 bases at V and 8 bases at J, with 12 bases between the two ends. The CDR3 runs to 13 residues. The CDR3 loop is CATSVAGREPQHF. The CDR3 region has the DNA TGTGCCACCAGTGTTGCGGGGCGTGAGCCCCAGCATTTT.

The chain couples TRBV29-1 to TRBJ2-7; 7 nucleotides line up with TRBD2. Germline V gene lookup returns CDR1 SQVTM and CDR2 ANQGSEA. This CDR3 comprises 14 residues. With V trimmed by 6 bases and J by 4 bases, 12 bases remained unmatched. The CDR3 region is CSVALAERMYEQYF. The DNA for the CDR3 is TGCAGCGTAGCTCTAGCGGAGCGAATGTACGAGCAGTACTTC.

The chain links TRBV9 to TRBJ2-2, with D tentatively TRBD2 (6 bases). CDR3 size: 14 residues. Deletions cut 4 bases from V and 5 bases from J, with 12 bases between. Germline CDR1 reads SGDLS; CDR2 reads YYNGEE. The CDR3 region is CASSSRGGTGELFF. CDR3 coding DNA: TGTGCCAGCAGCTCCCGGGGAGGAACCGGGGAGCTGTTTTTT.

The chain links TRBV6-5 to TRBJ2-2; D not resolved. This CDR3 region has 13 residues. V was cut by 5 bases and J by 7 bases, with 11 bases left in between. Germline CDR1 reads MNHEY; CDR2 reads SVGAGI. The CDR3 nucleotides read TGTGCCAGCAGTAAACTTAGCCACGGGGAGCTGTTTTTT. It specifies CASSKLSHGELFF.

V is TRBV11-3 and J is TRBJ2-1, with 8 bases aligning to TRBD1. Germline trimming cut 5 bases from V and 4 bases from J; bases unmatched to any gene: 7. From germline, CDR1 is SGHNT and CDR2 YENEEA. The CDR3 is 15 amino acids. CDR3 in DNA: TGTGCCAGCAGCCCCAGACAGGGGACATACAATGAGCAGTTCTTC. It translates to CASSPRQGTYNEQFF. Supplemented by reference TRBV11-3 and TRBJ2-1, the full variable domain reads EAGVVQSPRYKIIEKKQPVAFWCNPISGHNTLYWYLQNLGQGPELLIRYENEEAVDDSQLPKDRFSAERLKGVDSTLKIQPAELGDSAVYLCASSPRQGTYNEQFFGPGTRLTVL.

This clone was picked up many times. The chain couples TRBV27 to TRBJ2-7, with a weak D call TRBD1 (6 bases). Germline V CDR1 and CDR2: MNHEY, SMNVEV (reference sequence). V gave up 2 bases and J gave up 4 bases, with 18 bases separating them. The CDR3 consists of 16 residues. CDR3 nucleotide sequence: TGTGCCAGCAGTTTAGGAGAGGGGGACCGGAGGTACGAGCAGTACTTC. Translating gives CASSLGEGDRRYEQYF.